This T cell receptor (beta chain) was found in a study of blood T cell repertoires in COVID-19. Per the original methods: For nucleated cells, counts were estimated from reference gene primer amplification. Assay used: immunoSEQ multiplex PCR; TCRdb lists only in-frame clones, some missing. That table furnishes V, J and clone size, whereas the DNA furnished D and trimming. The sample includes 60,000 to 80,000 clones, approximately 80% seen only once; the top ten take around 4%. The germline CDR1 and CDR2 sequences are SGHKS and YYEKEE (reference sequence). V lost 0 bases, J lost 3 bases, and 3 bases stayed unmatched. This CDR3 spans 15 amino acids. Clinical histories supplied by participants themselves formed the basis of cohort assignment.

The sequenced sample consisted of PBMCs or T cells enriched from blood (not recorded which). This chain links TRBV5-5 with TRBJ2-1, with 7 bases lining up with TRBD1. The TCR originated in a middle-aged woman with acute COVID-19. CDR3 region: CASSLGQGYYNEQFF. CDR3 coding DNA: TGTGCCAGCAGCTTGGGACAGGGCTACTACAATGAGCAGTTCTTC.